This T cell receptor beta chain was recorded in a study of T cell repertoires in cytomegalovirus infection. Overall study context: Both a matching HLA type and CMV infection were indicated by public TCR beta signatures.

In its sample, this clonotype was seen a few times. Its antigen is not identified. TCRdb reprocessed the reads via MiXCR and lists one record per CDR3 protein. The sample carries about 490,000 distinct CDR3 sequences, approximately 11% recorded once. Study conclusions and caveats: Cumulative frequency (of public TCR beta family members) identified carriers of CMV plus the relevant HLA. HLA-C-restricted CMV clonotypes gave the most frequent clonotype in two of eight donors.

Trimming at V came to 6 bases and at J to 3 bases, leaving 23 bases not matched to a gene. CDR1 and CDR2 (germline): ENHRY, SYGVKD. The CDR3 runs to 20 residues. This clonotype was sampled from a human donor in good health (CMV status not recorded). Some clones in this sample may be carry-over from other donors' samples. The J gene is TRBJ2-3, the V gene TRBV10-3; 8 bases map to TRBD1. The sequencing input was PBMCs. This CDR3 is CAIREDTTGERLRGTDTQYF. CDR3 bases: TGTGCCATCAGGGAGGATACGACAGGGGAACGGCTAAGGGGTACAGATACGCAGTATTTT.